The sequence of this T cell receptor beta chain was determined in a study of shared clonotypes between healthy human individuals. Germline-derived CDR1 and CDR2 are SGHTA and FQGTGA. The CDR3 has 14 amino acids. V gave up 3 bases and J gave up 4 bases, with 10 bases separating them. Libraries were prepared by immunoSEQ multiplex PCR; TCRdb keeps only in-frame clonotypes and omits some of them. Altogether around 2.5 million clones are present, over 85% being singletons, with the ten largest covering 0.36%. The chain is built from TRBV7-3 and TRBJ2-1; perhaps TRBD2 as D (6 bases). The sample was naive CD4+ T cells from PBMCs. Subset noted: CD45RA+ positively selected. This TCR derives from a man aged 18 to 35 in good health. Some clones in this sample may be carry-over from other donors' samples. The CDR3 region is CASSFGGRYNEQFF. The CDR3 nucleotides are TGTGCCAGCAGCTTTGGGGGGAGATACAATGAGCAGTTCTTC.